The rows below give T cell receptor beta chains drawn from one sample of a study of blood T cell repertoires in COVID-19. Only in-frame clones appear in the TCRdb table, and some are missing; sequencing was by immunoSEQ multiplex PCR. The data hold approximately 190,000 clones, with 84% observed a single time. The specimen was PBMCs or T cells enriched from blood (not recorded which). These receptors were obtained from a woman aged 30 to 39 who had been exposed to COVID-19. Both conserved end residues are part of each CDR3. D genes are given only for firm matches. Clone size is given for some rows only: seen once, a few or many times, or a class if the clone is expanded.

abundance: once; j_gene: TRBJ2-7; v_gene: TRBV2; d_gene: NA; CDR3nt: TGTGCCAGCAGTGCGTCGGGACTTTCTACCTACGAGCAGTACTTC; CDR3aa: CASSASGLSTYEQYF
abundance: NA; j_gene: TRBJ2-1; v_gene: TRBV27; d_gene: TRBD2; CDR3nt: TGTGCCAGCAGTCCCCCCGGTAGCGGGGGGGCCGGCAATGAGCAGTTCTTC; CDR3aa: CASSPPGSGGAGNEQFF
abundance: NA; j_gene: TRBJ1-4; v_gene: TRBV29-1; d_gene: TRBD1; CDR3nt: TGCAGCGCGGGGACAGGGGGCAATGAAAAACTGTTTTTT; CDR3aa: CSAGTGGNEKLFF
abundance: NA; j_gene: TRBJ2-2; v_gene: TRBV7-2; d_gene: TRBD2; CDR3nt: TGTGCCAGCAGCTGGGACGGGGGGTCGAACACCGGGGAGCTGTTTTTT; CDR3aa: CASSWDGGSNTGELFF
abundance: NA; j_gene: TRBJ2-7; v_gene: TRBV27; d_gene: NA; CDR3nt: TGTGCCAGCAGTTTATCCCCGCGAAGCTCCTACGAGCAGTACTTC; CDR3aa: CASSLSPRSSYEQYF
abundance: NA; j_gene: TRBJ1-1; v_gene: TRBV5-1; d_gene: NA; CDR3nt: TGCGCCAGCAGCTTGGCGGCAGGCACTGAAGCTTTCTTT; CDR3aa: CASSLAAGTEAFF
abundance: once; j_gene: TRBJ2-1; v_gene: TRBV7-9; d_gene: NA; CDR3nt: TGTGCCAGCAGCTTAGAGGGGCAGGGTGGCGATGAGCAGTTCTTC; CDR3aa: CASSLEGQGGDEQFF
abundance: NA; j_gene: TRBJ1-5; v_gene: TRBV6-5; d_gene: NA; CDR3nt: TGTGCCAGCAGTTACTACAGCCCTTATAGCAATCAGCCCCAGCATTTT; CDR3aa: CASSYYSPYSNQPQHF
abundance: NA; j_gene: TRBJ2-7; v_gene: TRBV5-1; d_gene: TRBD1; CDR3nt: TGCGCCAGCAGCTGGAACGGACAGGGGGGAAGCTACGAGCAGTACTTC; CDR3aa: CASSWNGQGGSYEQYF
abundance: NA; j_gene: TRBJ2-6; v_gene: TRBV6-2/TRBV6-3; d_gene: TRBD1; CDR3nt: TGTGCCAGCAGCCAGGGACAGGGGACTGCGGGGGGAAACGTCCTGACTTTC; CDR3aa: CASSQGQGTAGGNVLTF
abundance: NA; j_gene: TRBJ2-5; v_gene: TRBV7-9; d_gene: TRBD2; CDR3nt: TGTGCCAGCAGCTTAGGGGGTGGGCTAGCGGGGGTCGTTCAAGAGACCCAGTACTTC; CDR3aa: CASSLGGGLAGVVQETQYF
abundance: NA; j_gene: TRBJ2-7; v_gene: TRBV29-1; d_gene: NA; CDR3nt: TGCAGCGTTGAGGGGGACACCCGATGGGAGCAGTACTTC; CDR3aa: CSVEGDTRWEQYF
abundance: NA; j_gene: TRBJ1-1; v_gene: TRBV19; d_gene: TRBD1; CDR3nt: TGTGCCAGTAGTGAGACCGGGACAGACACTGAAGCTTTCTTT; CDR3aa: CASSETGTDTEAFF
abundance: NA; j_gene: TRBJ1-2; v_gene: TRBV11-2; d_gene: TRBD1; CDR3nt: TGTGCCAGCAGCTCCAGCATGACAGGGGCTGACTATGGCTACACCTTC; CDR3aa: CASSSSMTGADYGYTF
abundance: NA; j_gene: TRBJ1-5; v_gene: TRBV11-2; d_gene: NA; CDR3nt: TGTGCCAGCATCAAACGGGGTCGGTGGCAGCCCCAGCATTTT; CDR3aa: CASIKRGRWQPQHF
abundance: NA; j_gene: TRBJ2-7; v_gene: TRBV11-2; d_gene: TRBD1; CDR3nt: TGTGCCAGCAGCTTATTGGGACAGGGGTACTACGAGCAGTACTTC; CDR3aa: CASSLLGQGYYEQYF
abundance: few; j_gene: TRBJ1-1; v_gene: TRBV15; d_gene: NA; CDR3nt: TGTGCCACCAGCAGAGATAGTGGTGAAGCTTTCTTT; CDR3aa: CATSRDSGEAFF
abundance: NA; j_gene: TRBJ2-2; v_gene: TRBV3-1/TRBV3-2; d_gene: TRBD2; CDR3nt: TGTGCCAGCAACCCAAGCGGGGGGGAAACCGGGGAGCTGTTTTTT; CDR3aa: CASNPSGGETGELFF
abundance: NA; j_gene: TRBJ1-4; v_gene: TRBV15; d_gene: NA; CDR3nt: TGTGCCACCAGCAGAGATTTGGGAGGGAACGAAAAACTGTTTTTT; CDR3aa: CATSRDLGGNEKLFF
abundance: few; j_gene: TRBJ2-2; v_gene: TRBV21-1; d_gene: NA; CDR3nt: TGTGCCAGCAGCAAAGCGCAGGGGGGAGGCGCCGATTTCAGGCGAGCGGCCCTTACCCGGGAGCTGTTTTTT; CDR3aa: CASSKAQGGGADFRRAALTRELFF
abundance: NA; j_gene: TRBJ1-2; v_gene: TRBV5-4; d_gene: TRBD1; CDR3nt: TGTGCCAGCAGTTTGACAGGGGGTGCCTATGGCTACACCTTC; CDR3aa: CASSLTGGAYGYTF
abundance: NA; j_gene: TRBJ2-5; v_gene: TRBV12-3/TRBV12-4; d_gene: TRBD1; CDR3nt: TGTGCCAGCAGGACAGGGGCGGAGACCCAGTACTTC; CDR3aa: CASRTGAETQYF
abundance: once; j_gene: TRBJ1-1; v_gene: TRBV19; d_gene: TRBD1; CDR3nt: TGTGCCACCCGGACCTATAGACAGGGAATGAACACTGAAGCTTTCTTT; CDR3aa: CATRTYRQGMNTEAFF
abundance: NA; j_gene: TRBJ2-2; v_gene: TRBV9; d_gene: NA; CDR3nt: TGTGCCAGCTCGTCTAGGGGTCGGAACACCGGGGAGCTGTTTTTT; CDR3aa: CASSSRGRNTGELFF
abundance: NA; j_gene: TRBJ2-7; v_gene: TRBV7-6; d_gene: TRBD1; CDR3nt: TGTGCCAGCAGCCCAGCCCCCCGGGACAGGGGAGGCGAGCAGTACTTC; CDR3aa: CASSPAPRDRGGEQYF
abundance: NA; j_gene: TRBJ2-7; v_gene: TRBV18; d_gene: NA; CDR3nt: TGTGCCAGCTCACCAGTGGGGGGACCCTACGAGCAGTACTTC; CDR3aa: CASSPVGGPYEQYF
abundance: once; j_gene: TRBJ2-7; v_gene: TRBV4-3; d_gene: TRBD2; CDR3nt: TGCGCCAGCAGCCAAGATACGGGACTAGCGGGGACCGAGCAGTACTTC; CDR3aa: CASSQDTGLAGTEQYF
abundance: few; j_gene: TRBJ1-5; v_gene: TRBV27; d_gene: NA; CDR3nt: TGTGCCAGCAGAAACAGGAATCAGCCCCAGCATTTT; CDR3aa: CASRNRNQPQHF
abundance: NA; j_gene: TRBJ1-4; v_gene: TRBV6-6; d_gene: TRBD1; CDR3nt: TGTGCCAGCACCTCCCGAGGGACAGGGGGAAGACTGTTTTTT; CDR3aa: CASTSRGTGGRLFF
abundance: NA; j_gene: TRBJ1-2; v_gene: TRBV7-2; d_gene: NA; CDR3nt: TGTGCCAGCAGCTGGAGCCGATCAAACTATGGCTACACCTTC; CDR3aa: CASSWSRSNYGYTF
abundance: NA; j_gene: TRBJ2-3; v_gene: TRBV9; d_gene: TRBD2; CDR3nt: TGTGCCAGCAGCGCCGCGACTAGCGGGGGAGATACGCAGTATTTT; CDR3aa: CASSAATSGGDTQYF
abundance: NA; j_gene: TRBJ1-1; v_gene: TRBV9; d_gene: TRBD1; CDR3nt: TGTGCCAGCAGTACAAATACAGGGGGCTGGGGCACTGAAGCTTTCTTT; CDR3aa: CASSTNTGGWGTEAFF
abundance: NA; j_gene: TRBJ2-7; v_gene: TRBV10-3; d_gene: TRBD1; CDR3nt: TGTGCCATCATCCAGGGACAGGGGGCTGCCTACGAGCAGTACTTC; CDR3aa: CAIIQGQGAAYEQYF
abundance: NA; j_gene: TRBJ2-7; v_gene: TRBV7-9; d_gene: NA; CDR3nt: TGTGCCAGCAGCTTTGGCAGGGCTCTCTACGAGCAGTACTTC; CDR3aa: CASSFGRALYEQYF
abundance: NA; j_gene: TRBJ1-5; v_gene: TRBV20-1; d_gene: TRBD1; CDR3nt: TGCAGTGCTAGTACAGGGGTAAATCAGCCCCAGCATTTT; CDR3aa: CSASTGVNQPQHF
abundance: NA; j_gene: TRBJ2-3; v_gene: TRBV5-8; d_gene: NA; CDR3nt: TGTGCCAGCAGCGCGACGCGGGGAGACCTTCCTCCAGATACGCAGTATTTT; CDR3aa: CASSATRGDLPPDTQYF
abundance: NA; j_gene: TRBJ1-1; v_gene: TRBV5-1; d_gene: TRBD1; CDR3nt: TGCGCCAGCAGCTTGGCAGGGGGGCTGACTGAAGCTTTCTTT; CDR3aa: CASSLAGGLTEAFF
abundance: NA; j_gene: TRBJ1-6; v_gene: TRBV6-5; d_gene: TRBD1; CDR3nt: TGTGCCAGCAGTTACCCCCAGGGGGGACCCCTCCACTTT; CDR3aa: CASSYPQGGPLHF
abundance: NA; j_gene: TRBJ1-2; v_gene: TRBV2; d_gene: NA; CDR3nt: TGTGCCAGGCGCGATACGTCCCTCTATGGCTACACCTTC; CDR3aa: CARRDTSLYGYTF